The following is a T cell receptor beta chain sequence with its context. The data belong to a study of blood T cell repertoires in COVID-19. Background on the study: Samples taken during acute and convalescent COVID-19 were collected in the United States, Italy and Spain. Sample material is recorded as cDNA or gDNA derived from T cells, B-cell-depleted T cells, or PBMCs.

The assay was immunoSEQ multiplex PCR, and TCRdb's table has in-frame clones only and misses some. Among about 100,000 clones listed, about 89% were seen once. Trimming cost V 10 bases and J 6 bases; bases outside gene matches: 10. Germline V CDR1 and CDR2: MDHEN, SYDVKM. The CDR3 runs to 13 residues. Sequenced sample: peripheral blood. This sequence was found in a man in his forties or fifties with active or convalescent COVID-19. V gene TRBV28 combines with J gene TRBJ2-7; 9 positions agree with TRBD1. CDR3 amino acids: CATSGTGSGEQYF. As DNA, the CDR3 is TGTGCCACTTCCGGGACAGGGTCGGGCGAGCAGTACTTC.